This TCR beta chain emerged from a study of CXCR3-negative and CXCR3-positive naive CD8 T cells. Germline V gives CDR1 MDHEN, CDR2 SYDVKM. The CDR3 covers 14 residues. The TRB libraries of cDNA were built by UMI-labeled 5' RACE. TCRdb re-called the 5' RACE reads and shows each CDR3 protein once, DNA omitted. There are about 130,000 distinct CDR3 sequences in the sample, with 0.45% to 0.55% held by the top ten. Specimen: naive CXCR3- CD8+ T cells from blood. Subset here: CD45RO-CCR7+CD27+CD95- naive CD8+ T cells lacking CXCR3 (TNR3-). The rearrangement uses TRBV28 and TRBJ2-1; TCRdb returns TRBD2, unconfirmable since there is no DNA. The clonotype comes from a human donor in good health. Some clones in this sample may be carry-over from other donors' samples. CDR3 in amino acids: CASRDSGRSDEQFF.